Many counts were recorded for the clone carrying this T cell receptor (beta chain). CDR1 is SNHLY, CDR2 FYNNEI, per germline. After removal of 2 bases from V and 0 bases from J, the junction contained 16 bases not matched to a gene. There are 21 residues in the CDR3. The data were obtained in a study of patients and donors after allogeneic stem cell transplantation. One entry per CDR3 protein, called by TCRdb with MiXCR from the RT-PCR reads. In the table there are 200,000 to 250,000 distinct CDR3 sequences, 13% to 15% of which are singletons. The sample comprised blood, either unsorted or a sorted T cell fraction (not recorded which). This clonotype was obtained from a human donor who was either an allogeneic HSCT recipient or a stem cell or donor lymphocyte infusion donor (not recorded which). It is not recorded whose cells these are; they may come from a transplant donor. The gene calls are TRBV2 and TRBJ2-7; 13 bases fit TRBD2. The CDR3 loop is CASSEIPQGAWTSGSSYEQYF. The CDR3, as DNA: TGTGCCAGCAGTGAAATCCCACAGGGCGCTTGGACTAGCGGGAGCTCCTACGAGCAGTACTTC.